This T cell receptor (beta chain) was recovered during a study of post-analysis software for immune sequencing data. Findings of the study overall: Significantly lower normalized Chao1 diversity was seen in multiple sclerosis patients than in controls. Five TRBV segments were more frequent in patients than controls; TRBV5-6, TRBV5-1 and TRBV20-1 belonged to this group.

This clonotype was observed a handful of times. Antigen specificity is unknown. cDNA libraries of TCR beta carried unique molecular identifiers. Each CDR3 protein gets one entry after TCRdb re-called the PCR reads with MiXCR. Of about 460,000 distinct CDR3 sequences in the sample, approximately 46% were seen once. CDR1 is SGHRS and CDR2 is YFSETQ in the germline V gene. The CDR3 extends over 15 amino acids. J gave up 6 bases and V 4 bases, and 8 bases lay outside the gene matches. This chain connects TRBV5-1 to TRBJ1-2; 11 nucleotides match TRBD1. Source material: blood. The clonotype was recovered from a girl aged 5 to 17 with multiple sclerosis. CDR3 nucleotide sequence: TGCGCCAGCAGCAGGCTGGACAGGGGGCCGGATGGCTACACCTTC. Its translation is CASSRLDRGPDGYTF.